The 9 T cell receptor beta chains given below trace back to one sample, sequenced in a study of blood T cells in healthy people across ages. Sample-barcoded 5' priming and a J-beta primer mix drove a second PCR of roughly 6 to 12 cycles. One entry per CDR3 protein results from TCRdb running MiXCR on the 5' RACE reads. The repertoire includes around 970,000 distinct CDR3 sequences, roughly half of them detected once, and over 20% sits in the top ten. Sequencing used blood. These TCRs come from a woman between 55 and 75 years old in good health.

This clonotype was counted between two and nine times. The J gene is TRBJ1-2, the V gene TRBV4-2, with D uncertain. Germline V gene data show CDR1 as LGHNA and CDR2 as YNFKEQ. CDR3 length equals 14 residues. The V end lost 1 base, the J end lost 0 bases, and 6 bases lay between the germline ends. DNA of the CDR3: TGTGCCAGCAGCCAAGTTACTACTAACTATGGCTACACCTTC. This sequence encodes CASSQVTTNYGYTF.

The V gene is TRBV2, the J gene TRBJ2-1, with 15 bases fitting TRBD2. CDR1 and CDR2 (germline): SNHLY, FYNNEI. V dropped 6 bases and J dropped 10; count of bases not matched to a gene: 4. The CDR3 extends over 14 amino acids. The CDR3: CASRRTSGRGEQFF. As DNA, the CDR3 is TGTGCCAGCAGGCGGACTAGCGGGAGGGGGGAGCAGTTCTTC.

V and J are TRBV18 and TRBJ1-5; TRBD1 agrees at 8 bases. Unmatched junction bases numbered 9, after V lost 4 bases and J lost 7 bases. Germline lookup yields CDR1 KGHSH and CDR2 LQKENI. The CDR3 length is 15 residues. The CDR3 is CASSQDRGGGQPQHF. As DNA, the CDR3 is TGTGCCAGCTCACAAGACAGGGGAGGGGGCCAGCCCCAGCATTTT.

The CDR3 loop reads CSARDYREGIGQETQYF. CDR3 in DNA: TGCAGTGCTAGAGATTACCGGGAGGGCATAGGTCAAGAGACCCAGTACTTC. The chain links TRBV20-1 to TRBJ2-5; 8 bases agree with TRBD2. V gave up 0 bases and J gave up 2 bases; unmatched junction bases: 11. Germline values: CDR1 DFQATT, CDR2 SNEGSKA (reference sequence). The CDR3 sequence is 17 residues long.

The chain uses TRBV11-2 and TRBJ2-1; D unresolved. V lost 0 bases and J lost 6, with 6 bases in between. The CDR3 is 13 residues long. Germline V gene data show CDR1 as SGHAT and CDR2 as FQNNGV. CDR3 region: CASSLELINEQFF. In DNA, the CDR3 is TGTGCCAGCAGCTTAGAGCTGATCAATGAGCAGTTCTTC.

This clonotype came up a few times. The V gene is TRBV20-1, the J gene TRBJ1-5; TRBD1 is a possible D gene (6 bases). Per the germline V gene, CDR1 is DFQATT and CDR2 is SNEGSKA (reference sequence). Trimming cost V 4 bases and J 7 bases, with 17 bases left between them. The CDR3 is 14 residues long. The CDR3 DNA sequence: TGCAGTGCTACGAACAGGGTGGAGAACCAGCCCCAGCATTTT. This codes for CSATNRVENQPQHF.

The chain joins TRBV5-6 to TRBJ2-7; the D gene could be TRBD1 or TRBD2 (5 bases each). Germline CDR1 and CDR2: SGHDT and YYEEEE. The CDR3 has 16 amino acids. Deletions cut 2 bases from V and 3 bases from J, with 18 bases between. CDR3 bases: TGTGCCAGCAGCTTCCAGACGAGGGGCTACTACTACGAGCAGTACTTC. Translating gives CASSFQTRGYYYEQYF.

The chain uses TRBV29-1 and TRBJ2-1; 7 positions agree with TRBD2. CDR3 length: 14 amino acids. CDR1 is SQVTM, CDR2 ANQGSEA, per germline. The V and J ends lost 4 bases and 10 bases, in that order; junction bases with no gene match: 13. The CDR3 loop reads CSVVREGVWGEQFF. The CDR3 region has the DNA TGCAGCGTTGTCAGGGAGGGCGTTTGGGGGGAGCAGTTCTTC.

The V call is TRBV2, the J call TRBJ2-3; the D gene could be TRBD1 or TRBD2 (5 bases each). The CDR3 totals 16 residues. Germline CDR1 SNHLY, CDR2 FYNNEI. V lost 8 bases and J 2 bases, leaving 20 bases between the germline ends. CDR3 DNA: TGTGCCAGCGTCGGGGCTCTCATTCTTTTCACAGATACGCAGTATTTT. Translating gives CASVGALILFTDTQYF.